A selection of T cell receptor beta chains follows, all from one sample in a study of spatial heterogeneity in lung cancer. TCRdb re-analysed the 5' RACE reads in MiXCR, keeping a single row per CDR3 protein. The profile shows about 120,000 distinct CDR3 sequences, 12% of them singletons. Source: PBMCs, taken at follow-up. These receptor sequences come from a male donor with early-stage non-small cell lung cancer. Both conserved end residues are part of each CDR3. Each record gives: J gene, V gene, D gene, clone size, CDR3 protein, CDR3 DNA. A D gene is named only where the DNA matches it firmly. Clone size, where shown, is once, few, many, or a class for clones that have expanded.

TRBJ1-4,TRBV4-2,TRBD1,-,CASSTRTGDNEKLFF,TGTGCCAGCAGCACCCGGACAGGGGATAATGAAAAACTGTTTTTT
TRBJ2-1,TRBV11-2,TRBD2,many,CASSLDLAGDGEQFF,TGTGCCAGCAGCTTAGACCTAGCGGGGGATGGTGAGCAGTTCTTC
TRBJ2-3,TRBV5-1,TRBD2,-,CASTFGTSGGTLTDTQYF,TGCGCCAGCACCTTCGGGACTAGCGGGGGGACCCTCACAGATACGCAGTATTTT
TRBJ1-1,TRBV7-9,-,few,CASTPRNTEAFF,TGTGCCAGCACCCCCAGGAACACTGAAGCTTTCTTT
TRBJ2-7,TRBV18,TRBD2,-,CASSLAPGLAGVAYEQYF,TGTGCCAGCTCACTGGCACCGGGACTAGCGGGGGTAGCCTACGAGCAGTACTTC
TRBJ2-3,TRBV29-1,-,many,CSVGITDTQYF,TGCAGCGTTGGCATCACAGATACGCAGTATTTT
TRBJ1-2,TRBV5-8,TRBD1,-,CASSSTGGSGYTF,TGTGCCAGCAGCTCTACAGGGGGCAGTGGCTACACCTTC
TRBJ2-3,TRBV29-1,-,many,CSVASDTQYF,TGCAGCGTTGCCTCAGATACGCAGTATTTT
TRBJ2-5,TRBV7-2,TRBD1,many,CASSLFGDRIEETQYF,TGTGCCAGCAGCTTATTCGGGGACAGGATAGAAGAGACCCAGTACTTC
TRBJ1-1,TRBV6-1,-,many,CASSGEEKIVMRAEAFF,TGTGCCAGCAGTGGGGAGGAGAAGATTGTGATGAGGGCTGAAGCTTTCTTT
TRBJ2-7,TRBV29-1,-,many,CSVSLQRGFGEQYF,TGCAGCGTTTCCCTCCAGCGCGGGTTCGGGGAGCAGTACTTC
TRBJ2-5,TRBV3-1,TRBD1,-,CASSQGATQGVRQETQYF,TGTGCCAGCAGTCAAGGGGCAACCCAGGGGGTGAGACAAGAGACCCAGTACTTC
TRBJ2-5,TRBV11-2,-,few,CASSLAGETQYF,TGTGCCAGCAGCTTAGCAGGCGAGACCCAGTACTTC
TRBJ2-3,TRBV6-1,-,few,CASSVLKDTQYF,TGTGCCAGCAGTGTCTTAAAAGATACGCAGTATTTT
TRBJ2-7,TRBV7-2,TRBD1,many,CASSIRDSSYEQYF,TGTGCCAGCAGCATCCGGGACAGCTCCTACGAGCAGTACTTC
TRBJ2-5,TRBV10-3,-,few,CAISVGETQYF,TGTGCCATCAGTGTGGGAGAGACCCAGTACTTC
TRBJ2-5,TRBV18,-,few,CASSPRQGLETQYF,TGTGCCAGCTCACCACGGCAGGGTTTAGAGACCCAGTACTTC
TRBJ2-6,TRBV20-1,-,few,CSARDFTGRDKGGANVLTF,TGCAGTGCTAGAGATTTTACAGGGAGGGATAAAGGTGGGGCCAACGTCCTGACTTTC
TRBJ2-7,TRBV18,TRBD2,-,CASSPRGGYEQYF,TGTGCCAGCTCACCACGGGGGGGCTACGAGCAGTACTTC
TRBJ1-2,TRBV7-9,TRBD1,few,CASSPQTGTGTF,TGTGCCAGCAGCCCTCAAACAGGGACAGGCACCTTC
TRBJ1-1,TRBV7-2,-,many,CASSSPDHRALNTEAFF,TGTGCCAGCAGCTCGCCTGACCACAGGGCTTTGAACACTGAAGCTTTCTTT
TRBJ2-7,TRBV20-1,TRBD1,many,CSASNLQGYEQYF,TGCAGTGCTAGCAATTTACAGGGGTACGAGCAGTACTTC
TRBJ2-5,TRBV5-1,TRBD1,-,CASSLAQGKETQYF,TGCGCCAGCAGCTTGGCACAGGGGAAAGAGACCCAGTACTTC
TRBJ1-5,TRBV28,-,-,CASRPGGQSNQPQHF,TGTGCCAGCAGACCGGGCGGACAGAGCAATCAGCCCCAGCATTTT
TRBJ2-2,TRBV27,-,few,CASSFGQLNTGELFF,TGTGCCAGCAGTTTTGGACAGCTTAACACCGGGGAGCTGTTTTTT
TRBJ1-4,TRBV27,TRBD1,-,CASSRFQGQGNEKLFF,TGTGCCAGCAGCCGGTTCCAAGGACAGGGCAATGAAAAACTGTTTTTT
TRBJ2-3,TRBV5-1,-,few,CASGETDNTQYF,TGCGCCAGCGGCGAAACGGACAATACGCAGTATTTT
TRBJ1-2,TRBV10-3,-,many,CAISGGGRWDYGYTF,TGTGCCATCAGTGGTGGCGGCAGGTGGGACTATGGCTACACCTTC
TRBJ2-5,TRBV5-1,-,few,CASSFTQGSLGETQYF,TGCGCCAGCAGCTTTACACAGGGATCCCTTGGGGAGACCCAGTACTTC
TRBJ2-7,TRBV11-1,TRBD1,few,CASSPGQAIYEQYF,TGTGCCAGCAGTCCGGGACAGGCGATCTACGAGCAGTACTTC
TRBJ1-6,TRBV6-5,TRBD1,-,CASSYNRGNSPLHF,TGTGCCAGCAGTTACAACAGGGGCAATTCACCCCTCCACTTT
TRBJ1-3,TRBV18,-,few,CASSPTDGPGNTIYF,TGTGCCAGCTCACCCACCGACGGCCCTGGAAACACCATATATTTT
TRBJ2-1,TRBV28,-,many,CASRPGQNIPGQFF,TGTGCCAGCAGGCCCGGACAGAACATTCCTGGGCAGTTCTTC
TRBJ1-2,TRBV4-2,-,many,CASSFGGTVLANYGYTF,TGTGCCAGCAGCTTTGGCGGCACGGTTTTAGCTAACTATGGCTACACCTTC
TRBJ2-7,TRBV28,TRBD2,many,CASQRDSYEQYF,TGTGCCAGCCAGCGGGACTCCTACGAGCAGTACTTC
TRBJ1-5,TRBV6-2/TRBV6-3,-,large,CASSFSSVWPQHF,TGTGCCAGCAGTTTTTCCTCTGTGTGGCCCCAGCATTTT
TRBJ1-1,TRBV6-6,-,few,CASSYNSLVTEAFF,TGTGCCAGCAGTTACAACTCTCTTGTCACTGAAGCTTTCTTT